Presented here are 22 T cell receptor beta chains from one specimen sequenced in a study of cytomegalovirus exposure and HLA in healthy donors. The method was immunoSEQ multiplex PCR; TCRdb's version includes in-frame clones alone and lacks a portion of them. Of about 120,000 clones in the sample, approximately 81% are singletons; the top ten hold 2% to 2.5%. What was sequenced was PBMCs. The source of these receptors is a woman aged 30 to 39 in good health and CMV-seronegative.

The chain carries TRBV10-3 and TRBJ2-1; a weak D match, TRBD1 (6 bases). Germline CDR1 ENHRY, CDR2 SYGVKD. V gave up 2 bases and J gave up 7 bases, with 15 bases separating them. The CDR3 extends over 15 amino acids. CDR3 bases: TGTGCCATCAGTGAGGCTTCAGGGGTAGGGAATGAGCAGTTCTTC. Amino acids: CAISEASGVGNEQFF.

CDR3 in amino acids: CASSTMTVNTEAFF. The CDR3 region has the DNA TGTGCCAGCAGCACCATGACAGTGAACACTGAAGCTTTCTTT. The chain couples TRBV11-3 to TRBJ1-1, with D possibly TRBD1 on 5 matching bases. CDR3 size: 14 residues. CDR1 and CDR2 from the germline V gene are SGHNT and YENEEA. The ends were cut back, 5 bases at V and 0 bases at J, with 10 bases in the middle.

The rearrangement joins TRBV6-1 to TRBJ1-5, with D perhaps matching TRBD1 (5 bases). The CDR3 spans 13 residues. Germline-derived CDR1 and CDR2 are MNHNS and SASEGT. Trimming pared 10 bases from V and 4 bases from J, leaving 14 bases between. The CDR3 sequence: CANQGGINQPQHF. The CDR3 coding sequence is TGTGCCAACCAGGGTGGGATAAATCAGCCCCAGCATTTT.

The chain carries TRBV4-3 and TRBJ2-3; 8 nucleotides line up with TRBD1. This CDR3 contains 16 residues. V gave up 2 bases and J gave up 8 bases; unmatched junction bases: 12. CDR1 is LGHNA and CDR2 is YSLEER in the germline V gene. The CDR3 here is CASSQWTGLGAGTQYF. As DNA, the CDR3 is TGCGCCAGCAGCCAATGGACAGGGCTTGGGGCGGGTACGCAGTATTTT.

The V call is TRBV25-1, the J call TRBJ1-3, with D possibly being TRBD1 (5 bases). CDR3 length: 15 amino acids. Trimming removed 3 bases at V and 0 bases at J, with 9 bases between. Germline CDR1 MGHDK, CDR2 SYGVNS. This chain's CDR3 is CASSDGGLSGNTIYF. DNA for the CDR3: TGTGCCAGCAGTGACGGGGGACTCTCTGGAAACACCATATATTTT.

On this clone: Other DNA sequences of this sample code for an identical CDR3. This chain uses TRBV5-4 with TRBJ2-7; D possibly corresponds to TRBD2 (5 bases). The germline V and J ends were trimmed by 0 bases and 0 bases, with 10 bases remaining between them. This CDR3 is 15 amino acids long. Germline assignment: CDR1 SGHNT and CDR2 YYREEE (reference sequence). Written as DNA, the CDR3 is TGTGCCAGCAGCTTGGACGGGGTCTCCTCCTACGAGCAGTACTTC. It encodes CASSLDGVSSYEQYF.

The V gene is TRBV6-6, the J gene TRBJ1-5, with D unclear. Trimming took 2 bases from V and 4 from J, leaving 9 bases between them. The CDR3 is 14 amino acids. Per the germline V gene, CDR1 is MNHNY and CDR2 is SVGAGI (reference sequence). CDR3 sequence: CASSYGEGNQPQHF. The CDR3 region has the DNA TGTGCCAGCAGTTACGGGGAGGGAAATCAGCCCCAGCATTTT.

The CDR3 DNA reads as TGTGCCAGCAGCCCATTCCCGGGACAGCATATGAACACTGAAGCTTTCTTT. This gives the protein CASSPFPGQHMNTEAFF. The rearrangement uses TRBV7-9 and TRBJ1-1; 7 bases are shared with TRBD1. V shed 5 bases, J shed 0 bases, and the junction held 12 bases outside the gene matches. Per germline, CDR1 SEHNR and CDR2 FQNEAQ (reference sequence). The length of the CDR3 is 17 residues. The full variable domain, in which reference TRBV7-9 and TRBJ1-1 provide the parts outside the CDR3, is DTGVSQNPRHKITKRGQNVTFRCDPISEHNRLYWYRQTLGQGPEFLTYFQNEAQLEKSRLLSDRFSAERPKGSFSTLEIQRTEQGDSAMYLCASSPFPGQHMNTEAFFGQGTRLTVV.

The rearrangement uses TRBV7-9 and TRBJ2-5, with 8 positions matching TRBD2. Trimming took 3 bases from V and 4 from J; bases not matched to a gene: 7. The CDR3 is made up of 15 amino acids. Germline-derived CDR1 and CDR2 are SEHNR and FQNEAQ (reference sequence). Here the CDR3 reads CASSLSGGERETQYF. CDR3 nucleotides: TGTGCCAGCAGCTTGAGCGGGGGCGAACGAGAGACCCAGTACTTC.

This sequence joins TRBV7-8 and TRBJ1-1, with D uncertain. Trimming stripped 5 bases from V and 1 base from J, with 8 bases between. The germline CDR1 and CDR2 sequences are SGHVS and FQNEAQ. The CDR3 covers 13 residues. The CDR3 loop is CASSTNRNTEAFF. CDR3 sequence (DNA): TGTGCCAGCAGCACCAACAGGAACACTGAAGCTTTCTTT.

The sample holds a few counts of this clone. The genes are TRBV2 and TRBJ2-7; TRBD2 matches 9 bases. J lost 2 bases, V lost 6 bases, and 2 bases had no gene match. The CDR3 consists of 13 residues. The germline V gene encodes CDR1 SNHLY and CDR2 FYNNEI. The CDR3 loop reads CASRASGAYEQYF. The CDR3 bases are TGTGCCAGCAGGGCTAGCGGGGCCTACGAGCAGTACTTC.

The chain joins TRBV10-3 to TRBJ1-5; D is uncertain. V was cut by 4 bases and J by 2 bases, with 24 bases left in between. Germline V gene sequence: CDR1 ENHRY, CDR2 SYGVKD. There are 19 residues in the CDR3. The CDR3 loop reads CAISGAPVSSRVGNQPQHF. CDR3 DNA sequence: TGTGCCATCAGTGGGGCCCCTGTATCTTCGCGGGTTGGCAATCAGCCCCAGCATTTT.

The V call is TRBV4-3, the J call TRBJ1-4; 8 bases match TRBD1. The CDR3 contains 14 residues. With V trimmed by 3 bases and J by 7 bases, 4 bases remained unmatched. Germline V lookup: CDR1 LGHNA, CDR2 YSLEER. Here the CDR3 DNA reads TGCGCCAGCAGCCAGCAGGGGGCACGTGAAAAACTGTTTTTT. As protein: CASSQQGAREKLFF.

DNA for the CDR3: TGTGCCAGCAGTTTCCGACTAGCAGGCCAAGAGACCCAGTACTTC. Its protein product is CASSFRLAGQETQYF. The gene calls are TRBV6-5 and TRBJ2-5, with TRBD2 identical over 7 bases. V trimming: 4 bases; J trimming: 1 base; junction bases outside the gene matches: 6. The length of the CDR3 is 15 residues. From germline, CDR1 is MNHEY and CDR2 SVGAGI.

The chain combines TRBV7-2 with TRBJ1-4, with D possibly being TRBD1 (6 bases). Germline CDR1 and CDR2: SGHTA and FQGNSA. With 5 bases removed from V and 4 bases from J, the gap between germline ends came to 14 bases. The CDR3 is 15 amino acids. The CDR3 reads CASSSKQGFNEKLFF. In DNA, the CDR3 is TGTGCCAGCAGCAGTAAACAGGGATTTAATGAAAAACTGTTTTTT.

The chain is built from TRBV9 and TRBJ2-3; 7 nucleotides align to TRBD2. This CDR3 spans 13 amino acids. Germline lookup yields CDR1 SGDLS and CDR2 YYNGEE. Trimming took 2 bases from V and 3 from J; bases not matched to a gene: 0. This CDR3 is CASSVGGTDTQYF. The CDR3 DNA reads as TGTGCCAGCAGCGTCGGGGGGACAGATACGCAGTATTTT. The full variable domain, rest sourced from reference TRBV9 and TRBJ2-3, is DSGVTQTPKHLITATGQRVTLRCSPRSGDLSVYWYQQSLDQGLQFLIQYYNGEERAKGNILERFSAQQFPDLHSELNLSSLELGDSALYFCASSVGGTDTQYFGPGTRLTVL.

V gene TRBV6-5 combines with J gene TRBJ1-1; 7 bases fit TRBD1. Looked up from germline, CDR1 is MNHEY and CDR2 is SVGAGI. The CDR3 spans 13 residues. V gave up 2 bases and J gave up 8 bases; unmatched junction bases: 5. CDR3 residues: CASSYLVGQEAFF. Written as DNA, the CDR3 is TGTGCCAGCAGTTACCTAGTGGGACAGGAAGCTTTCTTT.

The rearrangement uses TRBV19 and TRBJ2-3, with a possible D match to TRBD1 (6 bases). V lost 2 bases, J lost 5 bases, and 11 bases lay in between. In germline, CDR1 is LNHDA, CDR2 SQIVND (reference sequence). The CDR3 runs 14 residues. CDR3 DNA: TGTGCCAGTAGTATATACTCAGGGGTAGATACGCAGTATTTT. Translation gives CASSIYSGVDTQYF.

The chain has TRBV2 and TRBJ2-1; TRBD1 might be the D (5 bases). CDR1 is SNHLY and CDR2 is FYNNEI in the germline V gene. V was trimmed by 0 bases and J by 15 bases, leaving 12 bases between them. The length of the CDR3 is 12 residues. The CDR3 sequence is CASSEARQGMFF. DNA for the CDR3: TGTGCCAGCAGTGAAGCGCGGCAGGGTATGTTCTTC.

The V and J genes are TRBV29-1 and TRBJ2-2, with a tentative D call TRBD1 (5 bases). Germline CDR1 reads SQVTM; CDR2 reads ANQGSEA. CDR3 length: 14 residues. The V end lost 2 bases, the J end lost 4 bases, and 11 bases lay between the germline ends. The CDR3 DNA follows: TGCAGCGTTGAAAGGCAGGGCCGCACCGGGGAGCTGTTTTTT. Protein product: CSVERQGRTGELFF.

V is TRBV9 and J is TRBJ2-3, with D possibly being TRBD1 (6 bases). Germline loops: CDR1 SGDLS, CDR2 YYNGEE. V was trimmed by 4 bases and J by 0 bases, leaving 12 bases between them. This CDR3 has 15 amino acids. CDR3 nucleotide sequence: TGTGCCAGCAGCCACAGGGCCCCTAGCACAGATACGCAGTATTTT. Encoded protein: CASSHRAPSTDTQYF.

The chain is built from TRBV7-8 and TRBJ2-7; a possible D gene is TRBD2 (6 bases). This CDR3 comprises 14 residues. The V gene's germline CDR1 is SGHVS and CDR2 FQNEAQ. V was pared by 3 bases and J by 4 bases, with 13 bases between. The CDR3 DNA reads as TGTGCCAGCAGCTTCCGGCGGGACCAATACGAGCAGTACTTC. Translation: CASSFRRDQYEQYF.